This TCR beta chain was profiled in a study of identical twins. General study findings and limits: Fewer insertions marked abundant cord blood beta clonotypes; young adult naive trended weakly, memory not at all. Excess sharing by twins proved weaker in beta out-of-frame sequences.

This clonotype has at least ten counts. The antigen remains undetermined. A universal primer site was incorporated via template switching, and the cDNA contained unique molecular identifiers. In TCRdb, the 5' RACE reads were re-called with MiXCR into one record per CDR3 protein. The sample consists of roughly 1.6 million distinct CDR3 sequences, roughly a third of them appearing once. This CDR3 is 14 amino acids long. Germline CDR1 is MNHEY and CDR2 is SVGAGI. The junction had 6 bases not matched to a gene; V was cut back by 5 bases and J by 4 bases. The source material was cord blood. The source of this sequence is a newborn girl in good health. J is TRBJ2-3 and V is TRBV6-5, with TRBD1 identical over 7 bases. The CDR3 DNA is TGTGCCAGCAGTCACCGACAGGGCCCAGATACGCAGTATTTT. It translates to CASSHRQGPDTQYF.